The present T cell receptor (beta chain) was sequenced within a study of Tregs in tolerant kidney transplant recipients. Points on this clone: Its antigen is not known.

General study points: Expanding Tregs on activated donor B cells appeared to best identify donor-specific TCRbeta clones. Few patients were studied, so findings need validation in larger groups. No direct test of biological reproducibility was done here.

In germline, CDR1 is MNHNS, CDR2 SASEGT. The V end was cut by 7 bases, the J end by 3 bases, with 5 bases between. The CDR3 covers 11 residues. The protocol was immunoSEQ multiplex PCR, while the TCRdb copy is restricted to in-frame clones and leaves out a portion. This sample has 110,000 or so clones, with about 91% found just once. Unstimulated regulatory T cells (CD4+CD25+CD127-), CD4+CD25- non-regulatory cells, CD4 and CD8 cells were FACS-sorted from thawed PBMCs. The sequenced sample was CD4+ T cells from blood. The sequence derives from a human donor in good health. The chain recombines TRBV6-1 with TRBJ2-3; D gene ambiguous. In DNA form, the CDR3 reads TGTGCCAGCACAGTGACAGATACGCAGTATTTT. Its translation is CASTVTDTQYF.